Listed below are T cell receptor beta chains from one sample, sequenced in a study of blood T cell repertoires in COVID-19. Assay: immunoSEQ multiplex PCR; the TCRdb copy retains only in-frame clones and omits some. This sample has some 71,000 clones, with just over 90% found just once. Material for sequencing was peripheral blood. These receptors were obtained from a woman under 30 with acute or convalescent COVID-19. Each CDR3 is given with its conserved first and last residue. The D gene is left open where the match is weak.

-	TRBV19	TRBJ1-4	TGTGCCAGTAGTATACAACGGTTCAATGAAAAACTGTTTTTT	CASSIQRFNEKLFF
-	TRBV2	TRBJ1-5	TGTGCCAGCAGTGAACAGGGTACCAATCAGCCCCAGCATTTT	CASSEQGTNQPQHF
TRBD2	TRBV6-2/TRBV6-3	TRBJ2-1	TGTGCCAGCAGTTACTTCCCGAGGGTAGCGGGTATCTCCTACAATGAGCAGTTCTTC	CASSYFPRVAGISYNEQFF
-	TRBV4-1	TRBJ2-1	TGCGCCAGCAGCCAAGATCCGGGACTCTTGCAGTTCTTC	CASSQDPGLLQFF
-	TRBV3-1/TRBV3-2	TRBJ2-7	TGTGCCAGCAGCCAAGATTCGGTATCCTACGAGCAGTACTTC	CASSQDSVSYEQYF
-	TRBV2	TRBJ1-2	TGTGCCAGCAGGCCCGCCGAGGGGGTACGGTATGGCTACACCTTC	CASRPAEGVRYGYTF
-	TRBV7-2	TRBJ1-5	TGTGCCAGCAGCTTAGCGGTGAGTCAGCCCCAGCATTTT	CASSLAVSQPQHF
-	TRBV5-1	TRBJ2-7	TGCGCCAGCAGCTTGGCCCCGGGACGGGGGAGCTCCTACGAGCAGTACTTC	CASSLAPGRGSSYEQYF
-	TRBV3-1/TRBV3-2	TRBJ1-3	TGTGCCAGCAGCCAAGGGCCAACAGGGACCTCGGCAAAAAGCACCATATATTTT	CASSQGPTGTSAKSTIYF
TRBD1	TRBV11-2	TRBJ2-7	TGTGCCAGCAAGCGGACAGGGGAGTACGAGCAGTACTTC	CASKRTGEYEQYF
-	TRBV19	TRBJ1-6	TGTGCCAGTAGTATCGCCTATAATTCACCCCTCCACTTT	CASSIAYNSPLHF
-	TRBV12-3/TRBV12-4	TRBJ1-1	TGTGCCAGCAGTTTTTCGTCGGGTACTGAAGCTTTCTTT	CASSFSSGTEAFF
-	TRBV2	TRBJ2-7	TGTGCCAGCAGCGGACGTGGGGCCAACGTCTACGAGCAGTACTTC	CASSGRGANVYEQYF